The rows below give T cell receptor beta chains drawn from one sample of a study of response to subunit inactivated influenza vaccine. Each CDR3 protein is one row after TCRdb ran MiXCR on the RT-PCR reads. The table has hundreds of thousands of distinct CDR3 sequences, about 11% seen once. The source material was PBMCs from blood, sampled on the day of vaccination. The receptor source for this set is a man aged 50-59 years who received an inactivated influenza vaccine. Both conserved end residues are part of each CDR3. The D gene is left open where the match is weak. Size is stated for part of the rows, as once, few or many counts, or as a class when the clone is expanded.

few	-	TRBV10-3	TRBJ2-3	TGTGCCATCGCCGGAGGACCCCGCGGCGGTGCAGATACGCAGTATTTT	CAIAGGPRGGADTQYF
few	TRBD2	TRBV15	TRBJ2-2	TGTGCCACCAGCAGAGATGGCGGGAGTATCGGGGAGCTGTTTTTT	CATSRDGGSIGELFF
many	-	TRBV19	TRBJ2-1	TGTGCCAGTAGGGTCCGGGACCTCTCCTACAATGAGCAGTTCTTC	CASRVRDLSYNEQFF
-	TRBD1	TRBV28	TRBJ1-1	TGTGCCAGCAGTTCACCGGGACAGACCAACACTGAAGCTTTCTTT	CASSSPGQTNTEAFF
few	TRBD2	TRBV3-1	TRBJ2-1	TGTGCCAGCAGGTGGGGACTAGCGGAGTACAATGAGCAGTTCTTC	CASRWGLAEYNEQFF
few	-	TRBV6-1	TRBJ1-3	TGTGCCAGCAGTGAACACTGGGGTTCTGGAAACACCATATATTTT	CASSEHWGSGNTIYF
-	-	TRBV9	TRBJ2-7	TGTGCCAGCAGCGGCCCTTTGACAGAAACCTCCTACGAGCAGTACTTC	CASSGPLTETSYEQYF
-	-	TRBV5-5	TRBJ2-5	TGTGCCAGCAGCTCGGGGACTCTTGGAGAGACCCAGTACTTC	CASSSGTLGETQYF
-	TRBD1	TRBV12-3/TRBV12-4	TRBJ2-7	TGTGCCAGCAGTGACTTGGAGGGACAGGGTCCCTACGAGCAGTACTTC	CASSDLEGQGPYEQYF
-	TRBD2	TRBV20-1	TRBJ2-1	TGCAGTGCTAGAGATGCTAGCGGGAGGGCCCACCTATACAATGAGCAGTTCTTC	CSARDASGRAHLYNEQFF
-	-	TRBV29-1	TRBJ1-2	TGCAGCGTTGAAGGAACGGCAGGCTATGGCTACACCTTC	CSVEGTAGYGYTF
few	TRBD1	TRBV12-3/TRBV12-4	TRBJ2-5	TGTGCCAGCAGTCCTCAAGACAGGGGACCGAAGCAAGAGACCCAGTACTTC	CASSPQDRGPKQETQYF
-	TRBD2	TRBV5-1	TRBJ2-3	TGCGCCAGCAGCTGGGAAGGCGGGGGGTTGGATACGCAGTATTTT	CASSWEGGGLDTQYF
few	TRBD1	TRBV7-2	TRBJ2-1	TGTGCCAGCAGCTTAGCGGGACAGGACAGCTCCTACAATGAGCAGTTCTTC	CASSLAGQDSSYNEQFF
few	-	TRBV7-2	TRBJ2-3	TGTGCCAGCAGCTTGGGCGGGGTGTACACAGATACGCAGTATTTT	CASSLGGVYTDTQYF
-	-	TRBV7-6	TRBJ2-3	TGTGCCAGCAGCTTACGTGGAGAGACAGATACGCAGTATTTT	CASSLRGETDTQYF
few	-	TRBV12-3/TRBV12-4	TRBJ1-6	TGTGCCAGCAGTCCCGAGGGGGGCAGGAATTCACCCCTCCACTTT	CASSPEGGRNSPLHF
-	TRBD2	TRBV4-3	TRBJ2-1	TGCGCCAGCAGCGGGGGACTAGCGCCGACCTACAATGAGCAGTTCTTC	CASSGGLAPTYNEQFF
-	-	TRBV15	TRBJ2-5	TGTGCCACCAGCACATACCGTCCGGAGACCCAGTACTTC	CATSTYRPETQYF
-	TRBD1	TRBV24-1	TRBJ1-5	TGTGCCACCAGTGATTCCGGGACAGGGAGTAATCAGCCCCAGCATTTT	CATSDSGTGSNQPQHF
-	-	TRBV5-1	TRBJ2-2	TGCGCCAGCAGCTATGTTCGGGGGACCGGGGAGCTGTTTTTT	CASSYVRGTGELFF
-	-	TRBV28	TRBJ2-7	TGTGCCGTTAACAGCGCGTTCTCCTACGAGCAGTACTTC	CAVNSAFSYEQYF
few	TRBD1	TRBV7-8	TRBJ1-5	TGTGCCAGCAGCTTTACAGGGGGCCGACAGCCCCAGCATTTT	CASSFTGGRQPQHF
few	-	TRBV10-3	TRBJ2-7	TGTGCCATCAGTGAAGCGCGGAATCCCTACGAGCAGTACTTC	CAISEARNPYEQYF
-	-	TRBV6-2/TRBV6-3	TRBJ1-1	TGTGCCAGCAACGAGGGGTACGAAATGAACACTGAAGCTTTCTTT	CASNEGYEMNTEAFF
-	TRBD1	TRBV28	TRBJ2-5	TGTGCCAGCAGCCCCCGCTTGTGGACAGGGACCCAGTACTTC	CASSPRLWTGTQYF
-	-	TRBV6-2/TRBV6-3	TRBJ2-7	TGTGCCAGCAGAGCCCAAGGCGAGGGGCGACAGGCCGAGCAGTACTTC	CASRAQGEGRQAEQYF
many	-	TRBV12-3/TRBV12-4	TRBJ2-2	TGTGCCACCGAGACGCGGGGCGGCACCGGGGAGCTGTTTTTT	CATETRGGTGELFF
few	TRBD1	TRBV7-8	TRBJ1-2	TGTGCCAGCAGCTTAGGGACAGGGGGCAGCTATGGCTACACCTTC	CASSLGTGGSYGYTF
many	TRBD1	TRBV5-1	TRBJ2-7	TGTGCCAGCAGCACAGGACAGGCTTCCTACGAGCAGTACTTC	CASSTGQASYEQYF
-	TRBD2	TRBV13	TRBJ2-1	TGTGCCAGCAGCTTAGAAAGTGGGGACTACCAGCGGAATGAGCAGTTCTTC	CASSLESGDYQRNEQFF
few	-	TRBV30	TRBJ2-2	TGTGCCTGGAGTCTTGGGGGACTTACGAACACCGGGGAGCTGTTTTTT	CAWSLGGLTNTGELFF
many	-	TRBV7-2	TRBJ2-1	TGTGCCAGCAGCTTAACGGCAAGCTCCTACAATGAGCAGTTCTTC	CASSLTASSYNEQFF
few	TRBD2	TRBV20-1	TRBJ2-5	TGCAGTGCTAGAGATCGACTAGCGATGGAGACCCAGTACTTC	CSARDRLAMETQYF
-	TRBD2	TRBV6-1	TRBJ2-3	TGTGCCAGCAGAAGAGGACTAGCGACTAGCACAGATACGCAGTATTTT	CASRRGLATSTDTQYF
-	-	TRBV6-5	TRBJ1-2	TGTGCCAGCAGGGACGAATTCTATGGCTACACCTTC	CASRDEFYGYTF
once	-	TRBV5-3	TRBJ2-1	TGTGCCAGAAGCTTAGGAGGGGGTGAGCAGTTCTTC	CARSLGGGEQFF
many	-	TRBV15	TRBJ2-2	TGTGCCACCAGCAGAGATCGGTCTGACACCGGGGAGCTGTTTTTT	CATSRDRSDTGELFF
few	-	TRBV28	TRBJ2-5	TGTGCCAGCACCCCCTGGTTGGTGCAAGAGACCCAGTACTTC	CASTPWLVQETQYF
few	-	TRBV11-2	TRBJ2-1	TGTGCCAGCAGCTTGACCGGGACAAAGCAGTTCTTC	CASSLTGTKQFF
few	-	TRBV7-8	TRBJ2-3	TGTGCCAGCAGCTTAGGTCGGGCGGACGCGCAGTATTTT	CASSLGRADAQYF
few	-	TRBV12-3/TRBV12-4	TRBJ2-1	TGTGCCAGCAGGCTGGATACAGCGGTCAGTGAGCAGTTCTTC	CASRLDTAVSEQFF
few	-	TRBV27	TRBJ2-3	TGTGCCAGCAGTTCCTCAACCAGGGCGAAAGATACGCAGTATTTT	CASSSSTRAKDTQYF
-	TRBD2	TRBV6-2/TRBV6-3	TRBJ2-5	TGTGCCAGCAGTTACTGGCGGGGGGCTCAAGAGACCCAGTACTTC	CASSYWRGAQETQYF
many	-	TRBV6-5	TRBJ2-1	TGTGCCAGCAGTTCATCGGGACCCCCTGATGAGCAGTTCTTC	CASSSSGPPDEQFF
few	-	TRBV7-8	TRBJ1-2	TGTGCCAGCAGCTTAGACCCGGGGGCGAGGGACTATGGCTACACCTTC	CASSLDPGARDYGYTF
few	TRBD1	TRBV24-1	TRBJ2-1	TGTGCCACCAGTGATTCCGACAGGGGGAATGAGCAGTTCTTC	CATSDSDRGNEQFF
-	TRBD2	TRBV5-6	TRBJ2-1	TGTGCCAGCAGCTTTACATCCGTACCCGGGACTAGCGGGAGTTTTCGGTCCTACAATGAGCAGTTCTTC	CASSFTSVPGTSGSFRSYNEQFF
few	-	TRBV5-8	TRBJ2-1	TGTCTGGCGGAGCCCTCCTACAATGAGCAGTTCTTC	CLAEPSYNEQFF
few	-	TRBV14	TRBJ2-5	TGTGCCAGCAGCCCGACTAGACGGGGGGAGACCCAGTACTTC	CASSPTRRGETQYF
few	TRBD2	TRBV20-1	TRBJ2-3	TGCAGTGCTAGTTCTCCTGGCGGGAGGGCCGGAGATACGCAGTATTTT	CSASSPGGRAGDTQYF
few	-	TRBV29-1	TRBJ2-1	TGCAGCGTTGAACGACTAGTCAACAATGAGCAGTTCTTC	CSVERLVNNEQFF
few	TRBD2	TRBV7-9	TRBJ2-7	TGTGCCAGCAGCCTCACTAGCGGGAGGGACCAACACGAGCAGTACTTC	CASSLTSGRDQHEQYF
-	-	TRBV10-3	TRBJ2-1	TGTGCCATCAGTGAAAGCGGCGGTCACTACAATGAGCAGTTCTTC	CAISESGGHYNEQFF